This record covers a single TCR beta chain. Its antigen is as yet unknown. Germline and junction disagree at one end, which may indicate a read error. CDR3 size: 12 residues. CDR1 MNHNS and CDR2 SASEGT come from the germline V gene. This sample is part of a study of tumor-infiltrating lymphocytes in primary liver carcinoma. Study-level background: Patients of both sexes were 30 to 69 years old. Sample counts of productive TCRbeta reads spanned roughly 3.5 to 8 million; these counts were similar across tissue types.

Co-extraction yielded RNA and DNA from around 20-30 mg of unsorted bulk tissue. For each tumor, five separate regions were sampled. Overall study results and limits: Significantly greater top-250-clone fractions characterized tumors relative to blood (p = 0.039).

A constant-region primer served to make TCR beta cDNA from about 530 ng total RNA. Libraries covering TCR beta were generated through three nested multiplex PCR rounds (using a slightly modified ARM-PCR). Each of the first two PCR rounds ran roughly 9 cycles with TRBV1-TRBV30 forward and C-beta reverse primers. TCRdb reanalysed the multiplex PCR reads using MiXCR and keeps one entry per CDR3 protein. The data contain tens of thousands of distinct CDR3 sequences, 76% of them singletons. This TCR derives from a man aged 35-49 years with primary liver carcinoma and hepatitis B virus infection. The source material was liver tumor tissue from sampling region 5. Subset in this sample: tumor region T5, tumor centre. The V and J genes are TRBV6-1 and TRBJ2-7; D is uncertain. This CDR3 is CASGDGPYEQYF. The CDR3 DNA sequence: TGTGCCAGCGGTGACGGCCCCTACGAGCAGTACTTC.